Detailed here is one T cell receptor beta chain. Germline V CDR1 and CDR2: MDHEN, SYDVKM. CDR3 size: 13 residues. The V end lost 3 bases, the J end lost 4 bases, and 8 bases lay between the germline ends. The source of the sample is a study of technical replicates of blood from four donors. Repertoires were generated with immunoSEQ multiplex PCR, while TCRdb's copy carries only in-frame clones and drops some. The table records fewer than 20,000 clones, roughly four fifths of them present only once. What was sequenced was PBMCs. This sequence was found in a human donor in good health. Some clones in this sample may be carry-over from other donors' samples. The chain joins TRBV28 to TRBJ2-3, with D uncertain. Written as DNA, the CDR3 is TGTGCCAGCAGTTTGGAGAGAGCAGATACGCAGTATTTT. Translated: CASSLERADTQYF.